What follows are 24 T cell receptor beta chains derived from one specimen sequenced in a study of control samples from healthy donors and cancer patients. Data came from immunoSEQ multiplex PCR; TCRdb stores just in-frame clones and leaves some out. Of about 77,000 clones listed, around 92% are singletons. The sequenced sample consisted of blood. The receptors shown here come from a woman aged 60-75 years in good health.

This chain uses TRBV6-5 with TRBJ1-2; no firm D call. Looked up from germline, CDR1 is MNHEY and CDR2 is SVGAGI. There are 15 residues in the CDR3. The V and J ends lost 6 bases and 4 bases respectively, with 18 bases between them. The CDR3 protein is CASRGRFGEGYGYTF. CDR3 DNA sequence: TGTGCCAGCAGAGGAAGGTTCGGGGAGGGCTATGGCTACACCTTC.

The sample holds one count of this clone. The chain is built from TRBV5-1 and TRBJ1-2; maybe TRBD1 (5 bases). The CDR3 is 15 amino acids. V was shortened by 4 bases and J by 4 bases, with 17 bases between the two germline ends. Per germline, CDR1 SGHRS and CDR2 YFSETQ. The CDR3 protein is CASSPSGAGAYGYTF. Written as DNA, the CDR3 is TGCGCCAGCAGCCCCAGCGGGGCAGGCGCCTATGGCTACACCTTC.

J is TRBJ1-6 and V is TRBV28, with D maybe TRBD1 (5 bases). CDR1 and CDR2 from the germline V gene are MDHEN and SYDVKM. The CDR3 consists of 15 residues. The ends were cut back, 11 bases at V and 10 bases at J, with 24 bases in the middle. CDR3 region: CAGSEEGRGDSPLHF. The CDR3 bases are TGTGCCGGGTCGGAGGAGGGTAGGGGAGACTCACCCCTCCACTTT.

The V gene is TRBV7-9, the J gene TRBJ2-1, with 8 bases matching TRBD2. The CDR3 is 15 amino acids. V shed 8 bases and J 7 bases; nucleotides not matched to a gene: 13. Germline V gives CDR1 SEHNR, CDR2 FQNEAQ (reference sequence). The CDR3: CASSGGLTGWNEQFF. CDR3 nucleotides: TGTGCCAGCTCGGGGGGGTTGACAGGTTGGAATGAGCAGTTCTTC.

The chain employs TRBV12-3 or TRBV12-4 and TRBJ2-7, with 7 bases that match TRBD1. V gave up 5 bases and J gave up 2 bases; unmatched junction bases: 3. The CDR3 is 13 residues long. The CDR3 loop reads CASSKGQTYEQYF. For the CDR3, the DNA is TGTGCCAGCAGTAAGGGACAGACCTACGAGCAGTACTTC.

The chain recombines TRBV27 with TRBJ2-1; TRBD1 is a possible D gene (5 bases). This CDR3 is built from 13 residues. CDR1 MNHEY and CDR2 SMNVEV come from the germline V gene (reference sequence). V was clipped by 2 bases and J by 5 bases, with 7 bases between them. The CDR3 loop is CASSLTGNNEQFF. The CDR3 DNA follows: TGTGCCAGCAGTTTAACAGGCAACAATGAGCAGTTCTTC.

This chain connects TRBV12-2 to TRBJ2-7; the table's D call, TRBD2, was not checked against the DNA. TRBV12-2 constitutes a pseudogene. The CDR3 covers 14 residues. CDR3 region: CASRHLAGGVEQYF. CDR3 bases: TGTGCAAGTCGCCACTTAGCGGGAGGGGTCGAGCAGTACTTC.

The chain joins TRBV27 to TRBJ2-3; 10 positions match TRBD2. V shed 3 bases, J shed 1 base, and the junction held 4 bases outside the gene matches. The CDR3 covers 16 residues. Germline V gene data show CDR1 as MNHEY and CDR2 as SMNVEV (reference sequence). CDR3 coding DNA: TGTGCCAGCAGTTTTAGCGGGAGGTTTGGCACAGATACGCAGTATTTT. This translates into CASSFSGRFGTDTQYF.

CDR3 protein: CATSPGGSNQPQHF. The CDR3 DNA reads TGTGCCACCAGCCCAGGGGGGAGCAATCAGCCCCAGCATTTT. The rearrangement uses TRBV24-1 and TRBJ1-5; 7 nucleotides line up with TRBD1. The CDR3 is 14 residues long. CDR1 KGHDR and CDR2 SFDVKD come from the germline V gene. Trimming cost V 7 bases and J 1 base; bases outside gene matches: 3.

The chain joins TRBV21-1 to TRBJ1-5. TRBV21-1 is classified as a pseudogene. The CDR3 has 21 amino acids. The CDR3 nucleotides are TGTGCCAGCAGCAAAGTGGAGGATCTCTCTTTGCCCATCCCATTCAATCAGCCCCAGCATTTT. It codes for CASSKVEDLSLPIPFNQPQHF.

This chain joins TRBV2 and TRBJ2-3; 7 bases fit TRBD2. Germline CDR1 reads SNHLY; CDR2 reads FYNNEI. The V segment lost 4 bases and the J segment 6 bases; nucleotides outside the gene matches: 7. CDR3 size: 14 residues. CDR3 sequence reads: CASSVAGAGDTQYF. The CDR3 DNA reads as TGTGCCAGCAGTGTGGCGGGAGCGGGGGATACGCAGTATTTT.

The chain joins TRBV12-3 or TRBV12-4 to TRBJ1-2; weak D call: TRBD1 (5 bases). The CDR3 runs to 13 residues. V lost 5 bases and J lost 5, with 12 bases in between. CDR3 DNA: TGTGCCAGCAGTGAACAGGTTGGGTATGGCTACACCTTC. It is translated as CASSEQVGYGYTF.

The chain links TRBV5-1 to TRBJ2-1; a weak D match, TRBD2 (6 bases). Germline-derived CDR1 and CDR2 are SGHRS and YFSETQ. With 4 bases removed from V and 9 bases from J, the gap between germline ends came to 17 bases. The CDR3 length is 14 residues. The CDR3 DNA sequence: TGCGCCAGCAGCCTCGGGACTGGGGTAGGTGAGCAGTTCTTC. Translated, it gives CASSLGTGVGEQFF. Looking up the rest from reference TRBV5-1 and TRBJ2-1 gives the full variable domain: KAGVTQTPRYLIKTRGQQVTLSCSPISGHRSVSWYQQTPGQGLQFLFEYFSETQRNKGNFPGRFSGRQFSNSRSEMNVSTLELGDSALYLCASSLGTGVGEQFFGPGTRLTVL.

The V and J genes are TRBV6-1 and TRBJ2-1; 7 nucleotides align to TRBD1. The CDR3 spans 18 residues. J gave up 0 bases and V 4 bases, and 12 bases lay outside the gene matches. The V gene's germline CDR1 is MNHNS and CDR2 SASEGT. Here the CDR3 reads CASSAQGYGDSSYNEQFF. The CDR3 DNA reads TGTGCCAGCAGTGCCCAGGGCTATGGGGACAGCTCCTACAATGAGCAGTTCTTC.

The J gene is TRBJ1-2, the V gene TRBV6-5; 7 bases line up with TRBD1. CDR3 length: 14 residues. V lost 5 bases, J lost 1 base, and 4 bases stayed unmatched. The germline V gene has CDR1 MNHEY and CDR2 SVGAGI. The CDR3 here is CASSTRDSNYGYTF. The CDR3 DNA follows: TGTGCCAGCAGTACCCGGGACAGTAACTATGGCTACACCTTC.

The chain recombines TRBV14 with TRBJ2-1; D might be TRBD2 (6 bases). The CDR3 has 13 residues. Germline loops: CDR1 SGHDN, CDR2 FVKESK. The V end lost 4 bases, the J end lost 6 bases, and 10 bases lay between the germline ends. The DNA of the CDR3 is TGTGCCAGCAGCCCGCCCGGGAGCAATGAGCAGTTCTTC. Residues: CASSPPGSNEQFF.

The CDR3 DNA reads as TGTGCCAGCAGCTTAACGGCTAGCGGGAGTGTCGATGAGCAGTTCTTC. Translated: CASSLTASGSVDEQFF. V is TRBV7-3 and J is TRBJ2-1; 10 nucleotides align to TRBD2. The CDR3 totals 16 residues. Germline V gives CDR1 SGHTA, CDR2 FQGTGA. V shed 0 bases, J shed 8 bases, and the junction held 7 bases outside the gene matches.

The V call is TRBV18, the J call TRBJ1-4, with 7 bases identical to TRBD1. There are 15 residues in the CDR3. Germline loops: CDR1 KGHSH, CDR2 LQKENI. After removal of 6 bases from V and 7 bases from J, the junction contained 11 bases not matched to a gene. DNA of the CDR3: TGTGCCAGCTCCCGCGCCCAGGGGGGCCTTGAAAAACTGTTTTTT. This sequence encodes CASSRAQGGLEKLFF.

J is TRBJ2-7 and V is TRBV4-1, with 7 bases lining up with TRBD1. Germline V CDR1 and CDR2: MGHRA, YSYEKL. The CDR3 contains 15 residues. The V and J ends lost 1 base and 3 bases, in that order; junction bases with no gene match: 6. CDR3 protein: CASSQVLDRSYEQYF. The CDR3, as DNA: TGCGCCAGCAGCCAAGTGCTGGACAGGAGCTACGAGCAGTACTTC.

The chain recombines TRBV6-5 with TRBJ2-3; 7 bases are shared with TRBD2. CDR3 length: 15 amino acids. Germline V lookup: CDR1 MNHEY, CDR2 SVGAGI. The J segment lost 2 bases and the V segment lost 5 bases, leaving 7 bases of the junction unmatched. The CDR3 sequence: CASSIGLADTDTQYF. Here the CDR3 DNA reads TGTGCCAGCAGTATCGGGCTAGCGGACACAGATACGCAGTATTTT.

This chain joins TRBV25-1 and TRBJ2-5; 12 nucleotides agree with TRBD2. Germline-derived CDR1 and CDR2 are MGHDK and SYGVNS. The CDR3 runs 14 residues. Trimming cost V 6 bases and J 7 bases; bases outside gene matches: 6. Here the CDR3 reads CASRTSGSGMTQYF. The CDR3 DNA is TGTGCCAGCAGGACTAGCGGGAGTGGTATGACCCAGTACTTC. Filled out from reference TRBV25-1 and TRBJ2-5, the complete variable domain reads EADIYQTPRYLVIGTGKKITLECSQTMGHDKMYWYQQDPGMELHLIHYSYGVNSTEKGDLSSESTVSRIRTEHFPLTLESARPSHTSQYLCASRTSGSGMTQYFGPGTRLLVL.

V gene TRBV28 combines with J gene TRBJ2-7; D is perhaps TRBD1 (6 bases). Germline V gene data show CDR1 as MDHEN and CDR2 as SYDVKM. This CDR3 spans 16 amino acids. V was trimmed by 6 bases and J by 2 bases, leaving 20 bases between them. CDR3 DNA: TGTGCCAGCAGCCCTACCGCCGACAGGCCCCCCTACGAGCAGTACTTC. Its protein is CASSPTADRPPYEQYF.

The V call is TRBV5-5, the J call TRBJ1-4; D gene ambiguous. The V and J ends lost 4 bases and 0 bases respectively, with 19 bases between them. The CDR3 totals 18 residues. Germline values: CDR1 SGHKS, CDR2 YYEKEE (reference sequence). CDR3 nucleotides: TGTGCCAGCAGCCGGACTATGTTTTCAGGAGCAACTAATGAAAAACTGTTTTTT. Translation gives CASSRTMFSGATNEKLFF. Full variable domain (remainder filled in from reference TRBV5-5 and TRBJ1-4): DAGVTQSPTHLIKTRGQQVTLRCSPISGHKSVSWYQQVLGQGPQFIFQYYEKEERGRGNFPDRFSARQFPNYSSELNVNALLLGDSALYLCASSRTMFSGATNEKLFFGSGTQLSVL.

V and J are TRBV6-5 and TRBJ1-1; unclear D gene. Trimming shortened V by 6 bases and J by 6 bases, and 14 bases separated the two germline ends. The CDR3 is 13 amino acids. Germline lookup yields CDR1 MNHEY and CDR2 SVGAGI. CDR3 amino acids: CASRAVAGSEAFF. The CDR3, as DNA: TGTGCCAGCAGGGCCGTAGCGGGCTCTGAAGCTTTCTTT.